Below, 4 T cell receptor beta chains from the same sample are listed, as sequenced in a study of blood T cell repertoires in COVID-19. Profiling relied on immunoSEQ multiplex PCR, and the TCRdb table lists in-frame clones only, not all of them. The data contain 98,000 or so clones, 84% of them singletons. The specimen sequenced was peripheral blood. These receptor sequences come from a man between 60 and 70 years old with acute or convalescent COVID-19.

This clone was seen a few times. The chain couples TRBV24-1 to TRBJ2-2, with D unresolved. The CDR3 runs to 16 residues. Germline values: CDR1 KGHDR, CDR2 SFDVKD. V shed 0 bases and J shed 1 base, with 8 bases lying between them. The CDR3 bases are TGTGCCACCAGTGATTTGAGACATATGAACACCGGGGAGCTGTTTTTT. Amino acids: CATSDLRHMNTGELFF.

The chain carries TRBV10-2 and TRBJ2-7; 7 bases line up with TRBD1. Germline trimming cut 7 bases from V and 0 bases from J; bases unmatched to any gene: 6. The germline V gene has CDR1 WSHSY and CDR2 SAAADI. CDR3 length equals 14 residues. The CDR3: CASIPTGNSYEQYF. The CDR3 region has the DNA TGCGCCAGCATTCCGACAGGGAACTCCTACGAGCAGTACTTC.

This clone was recorded once. This chain connects TRBV5-1 to TRBJ2-5; TRBD2 might be the D (6 bases). The CDR3 is 14 amino acids. Germline CDR1 SGHRS, CDR2 YFSETQ. With 0 bases removed from V and 5 bases from J, the gap between germline ends came to 11 bases. Written as DNA, the CDR3 is TGCGCCAGCAGCTTGGGGAGGGGTTTGGAGACCCAGTACTTC. Translating it yields CASSLGRGLETQYF.

The chain combines TRBV11-3 with TRBJ2-1, with 8 nucleotides matching TRBD2. Trimming took 1 base from V and 9 from J; bases not matched to a gene: 8. CDR3 size: 15 residues. Germline V gene lookup returns CDR1 SGHNT and CDR2 YENEEA. Written as DNA, the CDR3 is TGTGCCAGCAGCTTAGTGAGTCTAGCGGGTGTTGAGCAGTTCTTC. The encoded protein is CASSLVSLAGVEQFF.